The rows below give T cell receptor beta chains drawn from one sample of a study of blood T cell repertoires in COVID-19. This table comes from immunoSEQ multiplex PCR, and its TCRdb copy is limited to in-frame clones, with some not included. Of more than 95,000 clones in the sample, approximately 72% were seen once. Sequences were obtained from peripheral blood. These receptor sequences come from a woman in her sixties or seventies with acute or convalescent COVID-19. Each CDR3 is given with its conserved first and last residue. D genes are given only for firm matches. Size is stated for part of the rows, as once, few or many counts, or as a class when the clone is expanded.

clone size	J gene	D gene	V gene	CDR3 DNA	CDR3 protein
-	TRBJ1-1	TRBD1	TRBV14	TGTGCCAGCAGCCCTTTGACAGGGTGGGGGAACACTGAAGCTTTCTTT	CASSPLTGWGNTEAFF
few	TRBJ2-1	TRBD2	TRBV27	TGTGCCAGCAGTTTATGGGGGGGGAAGCAGTTCTTC	CASSLWGGKQFF
once	TRBJ2-5	-	TRBV29-1	TGCAGCGTAGGAACCGGGAACCAAGAGACCCAGTACTTC	CSVGTGNQETQYF
-	TRBJ2-3	-	TRBV18	TGTGCCAGCTCACCAATCAGGGATATACGCACAGATAGGCAGTATTTT	CASSPIRDIRTDRQYF
-	TRBJ2-1	TRBD2	TRBV11-2	TGTGCCAGCAGCTTACTCGGGACTAGCGGGTACAATGAGCAGTTCTTC	CASSLLGTSGYNEQFF
once	TRBJ1-2	TRBD1	TRBV5-1	TGCGCCAGCAGGCAGAGACAGGGGAGAAACTATGGCTACACCTTC	CASRQRQGRNYGYTF
-	TRBJ1-2	TRBD1	TRBV3-1/TRBV3-2	TGTGCCAGCAGCCAGGCCAGGGGGAGCTATGGCTACACCTTC	CASSQARGSYGYTF
-	TRBJ2-5	TRBD1	TRBV18	TGTGCCAGCGGACAGGGGCTACAGGAGACCCAGTACTTC	CASGQGLQETQYF
-	TRBJ2-3	TRBD2	TRBV10-1	TGCGCCAGCAGTGAGGAAGCGGGAGGAGATACGCAGTATTTT	CASSEEAGGDTQYF
-	TRBJ1-1	-	TRBV3-1/TRBV3-2	TGTGCCAGCACCATTTGGGGGGAGGGGCCCACTGAAGCTTTCTTT	CASTIWGEGPTEAFF
-	TRBJ2-3	-	TRBV18	TGTGCCAGCTCACCAGAGTGGACAGTTAGCACAGATACGCAGTATTTT	CASSPEWTVSTDTQYF
-	TRBJ2-3	TRBD2	TRBV6-5	TGTGCCATCGGGACTAGCGGGAACACAGATACGCAGTATTTT	CAIGTSGNTDTQYF
few	TRBJ2-1	TRBD2	TRBV28	TGTGCCAGCAGACGGAAGACTAGCGGATTTTACAATGAGCAGTTCTTC	CASRRKTSGFYNEQFF
-	TRBJ2-7	TRBD2	TRBV25-1	TGTGCCAGCAGTGAGCGGGGGGGGACGTACGGAAACGAGCAGTACTTC	CASSERGGTYGNEQYF
-	TRBJ2-4	TRBD2	TRBV7-4	TGTGCCAGCAGCGGGGACTCGCGGGGGGGCCTAGCGCGTAGAGCCAAAAACATTCAGTACTTC	CASSGDSRGGLARRAKNIQYF
-	TRBJ1-5	TRBD1	TRBV10-3	TGTGCCATACAGGGGGCGAGGGGCAATCAGCCCCAGCATTTT	CAIQGARGNQPQHF
-	TRBJ2-5	TRBD2	TRBV5-1	TGCGCCAGCAGCTTGGCTCCTGGGGGGGGAGAGACCCAGTACTTC	CASSLAPGGGETQYF
-	TRBJ2-1	-	TRBV14	TGTGCCAGCAGCCAAGGGGGCCACTCCCGGGTCCATGAGCAGTTCTTC	CASSQGGHSRVHEQFF
-	TRBJ1-1	-	TRBV4-2	TGTGCCAGCAGCCTCAGCGACAGGAACACTGAAGCTTTCTTT	CASSLSDRNTEAFF
once	TRBJ1-2	-	TRBV14	TGTGCCAGCAGCCCAGGGCCATCCTATGGCTACACCTTC	CASSPGPSYGYTF
-	TRBJ2-7	-	TRBV7-9	TGTGCCAGCAGCTTATGGGGGGGACAGGAAAGATTTGGCTACGAGCAGTACTTC	CASSLWGGQERFGYEQYF
-	TRBJ2-7	-	TRBV19	TGTGCCAGTAGTATCGCCCTACTTAGCTCCTACGAGCAGTACTTC	CASSIALLSSYEQYF
-	TRBJ2-7	-	TRBV7-9	TGTGCCAGCAGTCCTATAGGCACAGGAATCGAGCAGTACTTC	CASSPIGTGIEQYF
-	TRBJ2-5	TRBD2	TRBV3-1/TRBV3-2	TGTGCCAGCAGCCAACCGGGGGGGGCGTCCTTTCAAGAGACCCAGTACTTC	CASSQPGGASFQETQYF
-	TRBJ1-2	-	TRBV6-1	TGTGCCAGCAGTGAACAGGCCTATGGCTACACCTTC	CASSEQAYGYTF
-	TRBJ1-2	TRBD1	TRBV7-9	TGTGCCAGCAGCCCGGGACAGGGGGCCGGGTATGGCTACACCTTC	CASSPGQGAGYGYTF
-	TRBJ1-5	TRBD1	TRBV11-2	TGTGCCAGCAGCGGAACAGGGGGCGGACAGCCCCAGCATTTT	CASSGTGGGQPQHF
-	TRBJ1-1	-	TRBV6-5	TGTGCCAGCAATACCCTACGGGGGGCGTGGACTGAAGCTTTCTTT	CASNTLRGAWTEAFF
once	TRBJ2-1	-	TRBV7-8	TGTGCCAGCAGCTTATTGGACTTTTACAATGAGCAGTTCTTC	CASSLLDFYNEQFF
-	TRBJ1-4	TRBD1	TRBV6-1	TGTGCCAGCAGTGAAGCGGGGGGGACAGGGCACTTGGGACAGTTTTTT	CASSEAGGTGHLGQFF
-	TRBJ1-1	-	TRBV11-2	TGTGCCAGCAGGCCTGGGGGCCGGAACACTGAAGCTTTCTTT	CASRPGGRNTEAFF
-	TRBJ1-2	-	TRBV24-1	TGTGCCACCAGTGATTCCAGTCCGCCCTATGGCTACACCTTC	CATSDSSPPYGYTF
-	TRBJ2-5	-	TRBV19	TGTGCCAGTAGCAGTTCGGGTCAAGAGACCCAGTACTTC	CASSSSGQETQYF
-	TRBJ2-3	-	TRBV7-2	TGTGCCAGCAGCCCCACGATTGAGGATACGCAGTATTTT	CASSPTIEDTQYF
-	TRBJ2-5	TRBD2	TRBV19	TGTGCCAGTACCGGGAGGGTGGGGGAGACCCAGTACTTC	CASTGRVGETQYF
-	TRBJ1-4	TRBD1	TRBV5-6	TGTGCCAGCAGGATGACAGGGGGTGGCGAAAAACTGTTTTTT	CASRMTGGGEKLFF
-	TRBJ2-2	TRBD1	TRBV5-4	TGTGCCACCATACCGGGACAGGTACCCACCGGGGAGCTGTTTTTT	CATIPGQVPTGELFF
-	TRBJ1-5	-	TRBV2	TGTGCCAGCAGTGACACGGGGGGCAATCAGCCCCAGCATTTT	CASSDTGGNQPQHF
-	TRBJ2-7	TRBD1	TRBV28	TGTGCCAGCAGGACCCGGGGACAGGGACCCCGCGAGCAGTACTTC	CASRTRGQGPREQYF
-	TRBJ1-1	-	TRBV27	TGTGCCAGCAGTTCCTCGTTCGGGGGGGCCGTGAACACTGAAGCTTTCTTT	CASSSSFGGAVNTEAFF